This is a list of T cell receptor beta chains from one sample in a study of cytomegalovirus exposure and HLA in healthy donors. The table came from immunoSEQ multiplex PCR; TCRdb's copy has only in-frame clones and leaves some out. The table has 100,000 to 150,000 clones, about three quarters seen once. Sequenced: PBMCs. The source of these receptors is a man aged 40-50 years in good health and CMV-seropositive. CDR3s include the opening cysteine and the closing phenylalanine or tryptophan. Each record gives: V gene, D gene, J gene, clone size, CDR3 DNA, CDR3 protein. A D gene is named only where the DNA matches it firmly. Expanded clones are given a class, and other clones once, few, many or no size at all.

>TRBV27|NA|TRBJ1-1|NA
TGTGCCAGCAGTTTAAACCCCTGGAGCAAGAGGGTGAACACTGAAGCTTTCTTT
CASSLNPWSKRVNTEAFF
>TRBV6-7|NA|TRBJ2-3|NA
TGTGCCAGCAGTTACGGGACACTTACAGATACGCAGTATTTT
CASSYGTLTDTQYF
>TRBV5-1|NA|TRBJ1-5|few
TGCGCCAGCAGCTTGGGCCGGAATCAGCCCCAGCATTTT
CASSLGRNQPQHF
>TRBV15|TRBD1|TRBJ2-5|NA
TGTGCCACCAGCAGCGGAGACAGGGGGCAAGAGACCCAGTACTTC
CATSSGDRGQETQYF
>TRBV5-1|TRBD2|TRBJ2-5|NA
TGCGCCAGCAGCTTTTCTGTTGTGGGAGGGCCGGAGACCCAGTACTTC
CASSFSVVGGPETQYF
>TRBV28|NA|TRBJ1-2|NA
TGTGCCAGCAGTTTACCCGACACAGAGTACTATGGCTACACCTTC
CASSLPDTEYYGYTF
>TRBV7-9|TRBD1|TRBJ2-5|NA
TGTGCCAGCAGCTTAGCGACAGGGGAAGAGACCCAGTACTTC
CASSLATGEETQYF
>TRBV5-1|TRBD1|TRBJ1-1|NA
TGCGCCAGCAGCCGGGACAGGGGCGGAACTGAAGCTTTCTTT
CASSRDRGGTEAFF
>TRBV14|NA|TRBJ1-1|NA
TGTGCCAGCAGCCCCCGACTGGGGAGGAGGGCTGAAGCTTTCTTT
CASSPRLGRRAEAFF
>TRBV7-2|NA|TRBJ2-3|few
TGTGCCAGCAGGTTAACACAGGTTTCAGATACGCAGTATTTT
CASRLTQVSDTQYF
>TRBV10-3|TRBD2|TRBJ2-5|NA
TGTGCCATCAGGGGACTAGAGGGGTCGGCCCAGTACTTC
CAIRGLEGSAQYF
>TRBV6-5|NA|TRBJ2-7|NA
TGTGCCAGCAGACAGGGAGTACGGTACGAGCAGTACTTC
CASRQGVRYEQYF
>TRBV14|TRBD2|TRBJ2-1|NA
TGTGCCAGCAGCCAAGTGGGGGGGGTCCATGAGCAGTTCTTC
CASSQVGGVHEQFF
>TRBV5-1|NA|TRBJ1-6|few
TGCGCCAGCAGCTTGGACAGGGTCGGGAATTCACCCCTCCACTTT
CASSLDRVGNSPLHF
>TRBV4-1|NA|TRBJ2-5|NA
TGCGCCAGCAGCCAAGAGGGCAGGGGAGAGACCCAGTACTTC
CASSQEGRGETQYF
>TRBV7-2|NA|TRBJ1-5|once
TGTGCCAGCAGCCCCGGACAGCCGGGGATGCAGCCCCAGCATTTT
CASSPGQPGMQPQHF
>TRBV10-3|NA|TRBJ1-2|NA
TGTGCCATCAGTGCAGGGTTAAACTATGGCTACACCTTC
CAISAGLNYGYTF
>TRBV5-6|NA|TRBJ2-2|NA
TGTGCCAGCAGTCCTCCCCTCGTGAGGGCCAGCACCGGGGAGCTGTTTTTT
CASSPPLVRASTGELFF
>TRBV2|NA|TRBJ1-4|NA
TGTGCCAGCAGTTTGGGACAATTTGAAAAACTGTTTTTT
CASSLGQFEKLFF
>TRBV10-3|NA|TRBJ1-1|NA
TGTGCCATCAGTGGGGGACAAAACACTGAAGCTTTCTTT
CAISGGQNTEAFF
>TRBV29-1|TRBD1|TRBJ2-7|NA
TGCAGTGCCGGGACAGGGGACTACGAGCAGTACTTC
CSAGTGDYEQYF
>TRBV6-1|NA|TRBJ2-7|NA
TGTGCCAGCAGTACAACCACAGGGTCTGGCGAGCAGTACTTC
CASSTTTGSGEQYF
>TRBV5-1|TRBD1|TRBJ1-1|NA
TGCGCCAGCAGCCGCGGGACAGAGAACACTGAAGCTTTCTTT
CASSRGTENTEAFF
>TRBV11-2|NA|TRBJ2-5|NA
TGTGCCAGCAGCTTCAAAGTTAATCGGGGGGAGACCCAGTACTTC
CASSFKVNRGETQYF
>TRBV23-1|TRBD1|TRBJ1-1|NA
TGCGCCAGCAGTCACCCTCGGACAGGGAAAGCTTTCTTT
CASSHPRTGKAFF
>TRBV7-2|TRBD2|TRBJ2-2|NA
TGTGCCAGCAGCTTAGCCCTAGCGGGAGTAGGCACCGGGGAGCTGTTTTTT
CASSLALAGVGTGELFF
>TRBV29-1|TRBD1|TRBJ2-2|NA
TGCAGCGTTGAATCGGACAGGGGGCCGCCGGGCGGGGAGCTGTTTTTT
CSVESDRGPPGGELFF
>TRBV27|NA|TRBJ1-6|once
TGTGCCAGCACCTCCTCGGTACAGGCAATTAATTCACCCCTCCACTTT
CASTSSVQAINSPLHF
>TRBV10-1|TRBD1|TRBJ2-3|few
TGCGCCAGCAGTGAGGGGCACAGGGGAAGCACAGATACGCAGTATTTT
CASSEGHRGSTDTQYF